Below, 6 T cell receptor beta chains from the same sample are listed, as sequenced in a study of identical twins (dated by TCRdb to 2016 to 2018). The library was obtained by 5' RACE. Data came from an Illumina HiSeq 2000. The public reads were reanalyzed by TCRdb: fastp trimming at Q25, MiXCR alignment, in-frame beta chains only. Each record represents a unique CDR3 protein, reported with the most common genes and DNA among its rows. The table for this sample lists hundreds of thousands of distinct CDR3 sequences; more than 6.5% of them were counted only once. The top ten hold less than 2.5% of the sample. This sample also belongs to another study, concerning yellow fever vaccine responses in identical twins.

Source material: memory (CD45RO+) T cells sorted from blood. Per the publication, the cell subset or site label means: CD45RO+ enriched T cells. These receptors all stem from a young woman in good health.

Many counts were recorded for this clonotype. J is TRBJ1-1 and V is TRBV5-1, with 7 bases fitting TRBD1. The CDR3 runs 18 residues. Per germline, CDR1 SGHRS and CDR2 YFSETQ. V gave up 4 bases and J gave up 6 bases; unmatched junction bases: 21. CDR3 bases: TGCGCCAGCAGCCCGTCGACAGGGCAAAGGGGGGGGTACCCTGAAGCTTTCTTT. Residues: CASSPSTGQRGGYPEAFF.

The chain couples TRBV11-1 to TRBJ2-7; TRBD1 is a possible D gene (6 bases). Germline CDR1 reads SGHAT; CDR2 reads FQDESV (reference sequence). CDR3 length: 13 residues. Trimming shortened V by 4 bases and J by 2 bases, and 9 bases separated the two germline ends. The CDR3 is CASSSRDTYEQYV. The CDR3 bases are TGTGCCAGCAGCTCCCGGGACACCTACGAGCAGTACGTC.

The J gene is TRBJ2-1, the V gene TRBV7-9, with 14 nucleotides matching TRBD2. This CDR3 contains 16 residues. With V trimmed by 3 bases and J by 10 bases, 8 bases remained unmatched. CDR1 and CDR2 from the germline V gene are SEHNR and FQNEAQ (reference sequence). The CDR3 nucleotides are TGTGCCAGCAGCTTCCCCGGGACTAGCGGGGGCCGGGAGCAGTTCTTC. It specifies CASSFPGTSGGREQFF.

This clonotype was seen more than once but under ten times. The V gene is TRBV5-1, the J gene TRBJ2-7; D is ambiguous. Germline CDR1 and CDR2: SGHRS and YFSETQ. The CDR3 has 15 amino acids. With 0 bases removed from V and 0 bases from J, the gap between germline ends came to 10 bases. CDR3 DNA: TGCGCCAGCAGCTTGGGGTTGGCCAGCTCCTACGAGCAGTACGTC. Protein product: CASSLGLASSYEQYV.

The rearrangement joins TRBV28 to TRBJ1-2; TRBD1 matches 8 bases. The CDR3 spans 14 residues. J gave up 4 bases and V 3 bases, and 4 bases lay outside the gene matches. Per the germline V gene, CDR1 is MDHEN and CDR2 is SYDVKM. Here the CDR3 reads CASSFGDRFYGYTF. CDR3 DNA sequence: TGTGCCAGCAGTTTTGGGGACAGGTTCTATGGCTACACCTTC.

J is TRBJ1-4 and V is TRBV5-1; no reliable D call. CDR1 is SGHRS and CDR2 is YFSETQ in the germline V gene. V was shortened by 2 bases and J by 5 bases, with 10 bases between the two germline ends. The length of the CDR3 is 14 residues. The CDR3 nucleotides are TGCGCCAGCAGCTTTGCGGGAAAAAATGAAAAACTGTTTTTT. Encoded protein: CASSFAGKNEKLFF.